This entry describes one T cell receptor beta chain. The antigen remains unidentified. The data were obtained in a study of CD4 T cells in relation to SARS-CoV-2 and coronaviruses. On the study more broadly: ViraFEST: approximately eleven-day antigen culture of PBMCs, then TCR beta CDR3 sequencing.

Germline V gene data show CDR1 as SQVTM and CDR2 as ANQGSEA. V was trimmed by 3 bases and J by 6 bases, leaving 14 bases between them. The CDR3 covers 14 residues. TCRdb keeps only in-frame clones here, not all; method: immunoSEQ multiplex PCR. The sample lists 15,000 to 20,000 clones; roughly 80% were seen once. CD4+ T cells from unexposed donors were obtained before the COVID-19 pandemic (2011-2018). The cells were cultured for approximately 10 days before CD4+ T cells were isolated. The origin of this receptor is a human donor in good health. The V call is TRBV29-1, the J call TRBJ2-2; maybe TRBD1 (5 bases). Sequenced input: CD4+ T cells from PBMCs, cultured in vitro. CDR3 sequence: CSVEGFGAPGELFF. The CDR3 DNA sequence: TGCAGCGTTGAGGGTTTTGGGGCTCCCGGGGAGCTGTTTTTT.